The present entry profiles one T cell receptor beta chain with its context. This clonotype has only one observation. This clone's antigen is unknown. The junction does not match germline at one end; this may be a read error. The cysteine opens and the phenylalanine closes a CDR3 of 15 amino acids. Of all the DNA, just the CDR3 is kept, 45 bases in frame from base 1. The germline V gene sets CDR1 to MGHDK and CDR2 to SYGVNS. These data are taken from a study of CD8+CD57+ T cells in acquired aplastic anemia (dated by TCRdb to 2016 to 2019). At the level of the whole study: A mean of approximately 3 ug of DNA, ranging from roughly 0.18 to 30 ug, was extracted from sorted CD4+ and CD8+ cells. A CD8+CD57+ expansion meant a frequency higher than the mean frequency seen in healthy subjects.

Flow cytometry had shown CD8+CD57+ cell expansion in the patients selected for sequencing. Every patient had severe acquired aplastic anemia, diagnosed using the International Study of Aplastic Anemia and Agranulocytosis and Camitta criteria. No therapy had been received by the patients at the time of blood sampling. In the study, sorted CD4+ and CD8+ blood T cells from patients with severe aplastic anemia and from healthy subjects underwent deep sequencing of TCR repertoires. In the USA, patient enrollment took place under clinicaltrials.gov protocols 00001620, 01623167, 00001397, 00071045, 00081523 and 00961064. Ficoll-Paque density gradient centrifugation was used to isolate peripheral blood mononuclear cells. Before DNA was extracted, CD4+ and CD8+ T cells were sorted using either FACS or magnetic beads. General study outcomes and caveats: Between patients and healthy controls, no significant difference in CD8+ Simpson's diversity was found (P=0.060). Around 31 CD8+ CDR3 sequences were shared between patients and controls but appeared highly expressed in patients and within their immunodominant clones.

TCR beta VDJ combination and CDR3 sequence profiling used genomic DNA as the template. TCR repertoire sequencing was run on an Illumina HiSeq 2000. The authors' pipeline ran thus. TRBV/TRBJ rearrangement plots, CDR3 size and DJ length profiles, and Simpson's diversity index were used to evaluate the repertoires. Whichever DNA sequence was most abundant in the deep sequencing data was defined as the immunodominant clone. CDR3 amino acid sequences were checked for sharing between subjects and were compared against published repertoires and the VDJdb database. TCRdb handled the public reads itself, with Q25 trimming in fastp and clone calling in MiXCR, and kept productive beta chains. Each entry is one CDR3 protein sequence, shown with its most common DNA and genes. These V and J calls derive from TCRdb rather than the authors' analysis. Present in this sample are about 180,000 distinct CDR3 sequences, around half of which were seen just once. In total, the top ten clones hold approximately 1% of the sample.

The sequence joins TRBV25-1 to TRBJ2-7; TRBD2 lines up with 9 middle nucleotides. This clonotype originated in a human donor with aplastic anemia. The specimen was sorted CD4+, CD8+, or CD8+CD57+ T cells (not recorded which) from PBMCs. The DNA is TGCGCCAGCAGCTTCCTAGCGGGAACTGCCTACGGGCAGTACTTC. The resulting protein is CASSFLAGTAYGQYF.